Below are 19 T cell receptor beta chains sequenced from a single sample in a study of blood T cell repertoires in COVID-19. The protocol was immunoSEQ multiplex PCR, while the TCRdb copy is restricted to in-frame clones and leaves out a portion. In the table there are roughly 240,000 clones, roughly 83% of which are singletons. Sequencing used peripheral blood. The receptors derive from a man aged 55 to 69 who had recovered from COVID-19.

This chain connects TRBV6-4 to TRBJ1-1; weak D call: TRBD1 (6 bases). The germline V gene encodes CDR1 MRHNA and CDR2 SNTAGT. This CDR3 contains 13 residues. The V and J ends lost 4 bases and 6 bases respectively, with 12 bases between them. Written as DNA, the CDR3 is TGTGCCAGCAGTGTCATTGAGGGGGCTGAAGCTTTCTTT. Protein: CASSVIEGAEAFF.

The chain carries TRBV19 and TRBJ2-5; 8 bases agree with TRBD2. The CDR3 sequence is 14 residues long. CDR1 and CDR2 (germline): LNHDA, SQIVND (reference sequence). Trimming removed 7 bases from V and 5 bases from J; junction bases left unmatched: 9. The CDR3 DNA sequence: TGTGCCAGTAACCCGGGGGGGCTCGGGGAGACCCAGTACTTC. Protein sequence: CASNPGGLGETQYF. Variable domain in full (rest from reference TRBV19 and TRBJ2-5): DGGITQSPKYLFRKEGQNVTLSCEQNLNHDAMYWYRQDPGQGLRLIYYSQIVNDFQKGDIAEGYSVSREKKESFPLTVTSAQKNPTAFYLCASNPGGLGETQYFGPGTRLLVL.

The CDR3 is CASSFARTTRTGELFF. Here the CDR3 DNA reads TGTGCCAGCAGTTTTGCCAGGACTACCCGCACCGGGGAGCTGTTTTTT. The rearrangement uses TRBV28 and TRBJ2-2; possible D gene TRBD2, 6 bases. Germline CDR1 is MDHEN and CDR2 is SYDVKM. The CDR3 sequence is 16 residues long. Trimming stripped 3 bases from V and 4 bases from J, with 15 bases between.

The genes are TRBV6-5 and TRBJ1-5, with D possibly matching TRBD1 (5 bases). The CDR3 is 15 residues long. The germline gives CDR1 MNHEY, CDR2 SVGAGI. Trimming took off 6 bases at V and 1 base at J, with 13 bases between the two ends. DNA of the CDR3: TGTGCCAGCAGGGGGTCAGGGCGAAGCAATCAGCCCCAGCATTTT. It encodes CASRGSGRSNQPQHF.

This clone appeared a single time. The chain carries TRBV19 and TRBJ1-2, with 8 bases that match TRBD1. Trimming at V came to 3 bases and at J to 4 bases, leaving 13 bases not matched to a gene. Germline CDR1 reads LNHDA; CDR2 reads SQIVND (reference sequence). The CDR3 is made up of 17 amino acids. Here the CDR3 DNA reads TGTGCCAGTAGTATGCAGGGATCAGGGGGCGGTAGCTATGGCTACACCTTC. Its translation: CASSMQGSGGGSYGYTF.

The chain employs TRBV7-8 and TRBJ1-2, with 8 positions matching TRBD1. This CDR3 has 16 amino acids. V shed 5 bases, J shed 6 bases, and the junction held 14 bases outside the gene matches. Germline-derived CDR1 and CDR2 are SGHVS and FQNEAQ. CDR3 sequence (DNA): TGTGCCAGCAGCAAGACCAGGGGGCGCGGTAGTAATGGCTACACCTTC. It translates to CASSKTRGRGSNGYTF.

The chain joins TRBV19 to TRBJ1-2, with TRBD1 matching 8 bases. The junction had 7 bases not matched to a gene; V was cut back by 1 base and J by 0 bases. Germline-derived CDR1 and CDR2 are LNHDA and SQIVND (reference sequence). This CDR3 region has 17 residues. The CDR3 loop reads CASSIGRQGQTNYGYTF. CDR3 coding DNA: TGTGCCAGTAGTATAGGGCGACAGGGGCAGACTAACTATGGCTACACCTTC.

This clone was counted a few times. The same CDR3 also results from other DNA sequences found in this sample. The J gene is TRBJ2-1, the V gene TRBV5-1, with a possible D match to TRBD2 (5 bases). The CDR3 length is 14 residues. V was shortened by 0 bases and J by 5 bases, with 9 bases between the two germline ends. The germline CDR1 and CDR2 sequences are SGHRS and YFSETQ. CDR3 in amino acids: CASSLAVANNEQFF. The CDR3, as DNA: TGCGCCAGCAGCTTGGCGGTAGCGAACAATGAGCAGTTCTTC.

This chain links TRBV5-1 with TRBJ1-6; 9 bases are shared with TRBD1. V was clipped by 8 bases and J by 10 bases; unmatched bases: 13. This CDR3 comprises 15 residues. CDR1 and CDR2 (germline): SGHRS, YFSETQ. The CDR3 sequence is CARTLGGQGSSPLHF. DNA of the CDR3: TGCGCCAGGACACTAGGTGGACAGGGGTCCTCACCCCTCCACTTT.

J is TRBJ2-7 and V is TRBV5-1; D not resolved. V was trimmed by 4 bases and J by 4 bases, leaving 9 bases between them. Germline V gene lookup returns CDR1 SGHRS and CDR2 YFSETQ. CDR3 length equals 12 residues. The CDR3 coding sequence is TGCGCCAGCAGCCAGACAAAGTACGAGCAGTACTTC. Translation gives CASSQTKYEQYF. Looking up the rest from reference TRBV5-1 and TRBJ2-7 gives the full variable domain: KAGVTQTPRYLIKTRGQQVTLSCSPISGHRSVSWYQQTPGQGLQFLFEYFSETQRNKGNFPGRFSGRQFSNSRSEMNVSTLELGDSALYLCASSQTKYEQYFGPGTRLTVT.

The chain employs TRBV6-1 and TRBJ2-7; 7 positions agree with TRBD2. V lost 3 bases and J lost 3; bases outside the gene matches: 8. Germline V gene data show CDR1 as MNHNS and CDR2 as SASEGT. CDR3 length: 15 residues. As DNA, the CDR3 is TGTGCCAGCAGTGATAGCGGGCTACCCCTCTACGAGCAGTACTTC. It translates to CASSDSGLPLYEQYF.

The chain recombines TRBV13 with TRBJ2-1; 9 bases line up with TRBD2. This CDR3 contains 18 residues. Germline V gene lookup returns CDR1 PRHDT and CDR2 FYEKMQ (reference sequence). With 5 bases clipped from V and 7 bases from J, the junction kept 18 bases outside the gene matches. The CDR3 protein is CASSPRAGGPRAFNEQFF. In nucleotides, the CDR3 is TGTGCCAGCAGCCCAAGGGCGGGAGGGCCCCGGGCCTTTAATGAGCAGTTCTTC.

The sample holds many counts of this clone. The V and J genes are TRBV5-1 and TRBJ2-7; 7 positions match TRBD1. CDR1 is SGHRS and CDR2 is YFSETQ in the germline V gene. The trim removed 5 bases at V and 2 bases at J, leaving 7 bases unmatched. The length of the CDR3 is 14 residues. CDR3 protein: CASRLTGTAYEQYF. The CDR3 DNA reads TGCGCCAGCAGATTAACCGGGACAGCCTACGAGCAGTACTTC.

This sequence joins TRBV7-9 and TRBJ2-1; D possibly corresponds to TRBD2 (6 bases). From germline, CDR1 is SEHNR and CDR2 FQNEAQ (reference sequence). Trimming left V 5 bases short and J 5 bases short, with 19 bases between. The CDR3 runs to 16 residues. The CDR3 reads CASSLISPGVDNEQFF. CDR3 sequence (DNA): TGTGCCAGCAGCCTAATTTCACCGGGGGTGGACAATGAGCAGTTCTTC.

This clone has just a few counts. The rearrangement links TRBV3-1 (or the pseudogene TRBV3-2) to TRBJ2-3, with D possibly matching TRBD2 (5 bases). Trimming stripped 0 bases from V and 1 base from J, with 11 bases between. CDR3 length: 16 amino acids. CDR1 and CDR2 from the germline V gene are LGHDT and YNNKEL (reference sequence). The CDR3: CASSQERRYRTDTQYF. CDR3 DNA: TGTGCCAGCAGCCAAGAAAGGAGGTACCGCACAGATACGCAGTATTTT.

This clone appeared a few times. This sequence joins TRBV12-3 or TRBV12-4 and TRBJ1-1; TRBD1 is a possible D gene (5 bases). V lost 3 bases and J 5 bases, leaving 7 bases between the germline ends. The length of the CDR3 is 12 residues. CDR3 DNA sequence: TGTGCCAGCAGTTTTTCAGGGACTGAAGCTTTCTTT. It encodes CASSFSGTEAFF.

The chain couples TRBV10-3 to TRBJ1-1; possible D gene TRBD1, 5 bases. Per germline, CDR1 ENHRY and CDR2 SYGVKD. This CDR3 has 13 residues. V gave up 4 bases and J gave up 3 bases, with 9 bases separating them. CDR3 residues: CAISVGEDTEAFF. As DNA, the CDR3 is TGTGCCATCAGTGTAGGGGAGGACACTGAAGCTTTCTTT.

The chain joins TRBV9 to TRBJ2-7, with D possibly TRBD1 on 6 matching bases. Deletions cut 3 bases from V and 0 bases from J, with 13 bases between. This CDR3 contains 15 residues. The germline V gene encodes CDR1 SGDLS and CDR2 YYNGEE. As DNA, the CDR3 is TGTGCCAGCAGCGCCAGACAGGCCCCCTCCTACGAGCAGTACTTC. As protein: CASSARQAPSYEQYF.

This clone occurred a few times. The chain employs TRBV5-1 and TRBJ2-7; D is unclear. Germline V lookup: CDR1 SGHRS, CDR2 YFSETQ. V dropped 0 bases and J dropped 12 bases, with 16 bases sitting between them. This CDR3 comprises 13 residues. DNA of the CDR3: TGCGCCAGCAGCTTGGTGGGTGATCGCAGGCCGTACTTC. Encoded protein: CASSLVGDRRPYF.